The present T cell receptor beta chain was sequenced within a study of shared clonotypes between healthy human individuals. Looking at the study overall: A few men and a couple of women, aged 18 to 49, were donors. Researchers assigned three CD4 naive, three CD4 memory, two CD8 naive and one CD8 memory plate to each donor.

Losses at the gene ends were 5 bases for V and 3 bases for J; bases not matched to a gene: 8. Looked up from germline, CDR1 is SGHAT and CDR2 is FQNNGV. This CDR3 comprises 16 residues. CD45RA+ naive and CD45RA-negative memory subsets were separated from CD4+ cells. At the deep level, the assay was run. Assay: immunoSEQ multiplex PCR; the TCRdb copy retains only in-frame clones and omits some. This table has roughly 2.2 million clones, 92% appearing once. The receptor was isolated from a man aged 18 to 29 in good health. Some clones in this sample may be carry-over from other donors' samples. This chain joins TRBV11-2 and TRBJ2-1; 9 bases fit TRBD1. The sequenced material came from naive CD4+ T cells from PBMCs. The subset is: CD45RA+ positively selected. The CDR3 is CASSKARDRVYNEQFF. The CDR3 region has the DNA TGTGCCAGCAGCAAGGCCCGGGACAGGGTCTACAATGAGCAGTTCTTC.